This record covers a single T cell receptor beta chain. Produced via immunoSEQ multiplex PCR; TCRdb's table is partial and in-frame only. Of some 120,000 clones listed, around 90% are singletons. These data come from a study of control samples from healthy donors and cancer patients. The V end lost 3 bases, the J end lost 0 bases, and 13 bases lay between the germline ends. CDR3 length: 16 amino acids. The germline CDR1 and CDR2 sequences are SGDLS and YYNGEE. V usage is TRBV9 and J usage is TRBJ1-3; D is undetermined. This TCR was sampled from a young man in good health. The sample was blood. The CDR3 region is CASSASDIRSGNTIYF. CDR3 nucleotides: TGTGCCAGCAGCGCTTCTGATATACGCTCTGGAAACACCATATATTTT.